A selection of T cell receptor beta chains follows, all from one sample in a study of blood T cells in healthy people across ages. TCRdb ran MiXCR on the 5' RACE reads and lists one entry per CDR3 protein. The sample has 1.5 million to 2 million distinct CDR3 sequences, about 49% seen once. Material for sequencing was blood. Every receptor here comes from a woman aged 40 to 50 in good health. Each CDR3 is given with its conserved first and last residue. Fields, in order: D gene, J gene, clone size, V gene, CDR3 DNA, CDR3 protein. D genes are given only for firm matches. For some rows the clone size is stated as once, few or many, or as a class when expanded; others skip it.

TRBD1,TRBJ2-5,few,TRBV6-2/TRBV6-3,TGTGCCAGCAGTCCCGGACAGGGATGGGGAGAGACCCAGTACTTC,CASSPGQGWGETQYF
.,TRBJ2-4,few,TRBV11-2,TGTGCCAGCAGCTTATCCCCGCGGGGGCCATTAGCCAAAAACATTCAGTACTTC,CASSLSPRGPLAKNIQYF
.,TRBJ1-1,.,TRBV14,TGTGCCAGCAGCCAAGATCTGGGCCGCTATTCTGAAGCTTTCTTT,CASSQDLGRYSEAFF
TRBD1,TRBJ1-5,.,TRBV29-1,TGCAGCGTTTACCTTGGGACAGGGTACAATCAGCCCCAGCATTTT,CSVYLGTGYNQPQHF
.,TRBJ1-2,few,TRBV11-2,TGTGCCGGTCAGGAAGCTAACTATGGCTACACCTTC,CAGQEANYGYTF
.,TRBJ2-7,.,TRBV25-1,TGTGCCAGCAGTGAGGCGGCCGACGAGCAGTACTTC,CASSEAADEQYF
TRBD2,TRBJ2-7,.,TRBV20-1,TGCAGTGGACTAGCGGGGGGGAGGAGCTCCTACGAGCAGTACTTC,CSGLAGGRSSYEQYF
TRBD2,TRBJ2-5,.,TRBV24-1,TGTGCCACCAGTGAAGGGCGGGGGGGATCCCAAGAGACCCAGTACTTC,CATSEGRGGSQETQYF
.,TRBJ2-5,once,TRBV20-1,TGCAATCCAGGGTTCGGGGGTTACGAGCGGTACTTC,CNPGFGGYERYF
.,TRBJ1-2,.,TRBV29-1,TGCAGCGTCCCGGACGGAGTAACAAACTATGGCTACACCTTC,CSVPDGVTNYGYTF
.,TRBJ2-7,.,TRBV13,TGTGCCAGCAGCTCCCGGGACGGCCACTCCTACGAGCAGTACTTC,CASSSRDGHSYEQYF
.,TRBJ2-5,.,TRBV20-1,TGCAGTGGCGTCATCCTTACAGAGACCCAGTACTTC,CSGVILTETQYF
.,TRBJ2-4,few,TRBV29-1,TGCAGCGTTGCGCGGGACAGTAAAAACATTCAGTACTTC,CSVARDSKNIQYF
.,TRBJ1-1,.,TRBV19,TGTGCCAGTAAAGAGGGGACACAAGCTTTCTTT,CASKEGTQAFF
.,TRBJ2-1,.,TRBV6-1,TGTGCCAGCAGTGAGGACTATGGGCTCCTCGATGAGCAGTTCTTC,CASSEDYGLLDEQFF
.,TRBJ1-2,.,TRBV9,TGTGCCAGCAGCCCCACCCAGGCAAGGATTGGAGGCTACACCTTC,CASSPTQARIGGYTF
TRBD1,TRBJ2-5,few,TRBV7-2,TGTGCCAGCAGCCCCCAAAAGACAGGGATCGCCGGGGAGCAGTACTTC,CASSPQKTGIAGEQYF
.,TRBJ2-7,.,TRBV27,TGTGCCAGCAGTTTATCACGGAAACACGAGCAGTACTTC,CASSLSRKHEQYF
TRBD1,TRBJ1-6,few,TRBV7-2,TGTGCCAGCAGCATTTCGACAGGGAACAATTCACCCCTCCACTTT,CASSISTGNNSPLHF
TRBD1,TRBJ1-2,.,TRBV12-3/TRBV12-4,TGTGCCAGCAGTTCATACCGGGACAGGGTAGTTGGCTACACCTTC,CASSSYRDRVVGYTF
.,TRBJ1-5,.,TRBV29-1,TGCAGCGTGCCTCTTAAGGGCAGGAGTAATCAGCCCCAGCATTTT,CSVPLKGRSNQPQHF
TRBD2,TRBJ2-5,.,TRBV5-6,TGTGCCAGCAGCTTGGCCAGGGGCGGGGGGGTATATCAAGAGACCCAGTACTTC,CASSLARGGGVYQETQYF
.,TRBJ2-5,few,TRBV25-1,TGTGCCAGCAGTGAATATGAGACAGGAGTGTACCAAGAGACCCAGTACTTC,CASSEYETGVYQETQYF
.,TRBJ2-5,.,TRBV7-2,TGTGCCAGCAGCCGCACCGCGTGGGGCCGATTCCAAGAGACCCAGTACTTC,CASSRTAWGRFQETQYF
TRBD1,TRBJ2-1,once,TRBV15,TGTGCCACCGGGTTCGGGACAGATTACAATGAGCAGTTCTTC,CATGFGTDYNEQFF
TRBD2,TRBJ2-3,.,TRBV13,TGTGCCAGCAGTGGGCGGGGGGGGTCAGATACGCAGTATTTT,CASSGRGGSDTQYF
.,TRBJ2-7,.,TRBV3-1,TGTGCCAGCAGATGGGGACGCGAGCAGTACTTC,CASRWGREQYF
.,TRBJ1-5,few,TRBV27,TGTGCCAGCAGTTCAACAGGGCGTCCCCAGCATTTT,CASSSTGRPQHF
.,TRBJ2-7,.,TRBV29-1,TGCAGCGTTGATAACTCGGCGGGGGCATCCTACAATGAGCAGTACTTC,CSVDNSAGASYNEQYF
TRBD2,TRBJ2-1,.,TRBV11-1,TGTGCCAGCAGCTTACCGACTAGCGTGGAGGTTCTTTCGAGCTCCTACAATGAGCAGTTCTTC,CASSLPTSVEVLSSSYNEQFF
TRBD2,TRBJ2-1,.,TRBV7-9,TGTGCCAGCAGCTCCGGGACTAGCGTAATCTACAATGAGCAGTTCTTC,CASSSGTSVIYNEQFF
.,TRBJ2-4,.,TRBV20-1,TGCAGTGCCTTTCCGTCGCGAGGAGACAGATTGCAGTACTTC,CSAFPSRGDRLQYF
.,TRBJ1-1,.,TRBV6-2/TRBV6-3,TGTGCCAGCAGTTACTCGAGTCAGGGGAACACTGAAGCTTTCTTT,CASSYSSQGNTEAFF
TRBD1,TRBJ1-5,.,TRBV6-6,TGTGCCAGCAGACGGTCGGGGGACAGAAATCAGCCCCAGCATTTT,CASRRSGDRNQPQHF
TRBD2,TRBJ2-3,few,TRBV4-3,TGCGCCAGCAGCCAGGAAGTGCCGGGACTAGCGGGGGGGATAGATACGCAGTATTTT,CASSQEVPGLAGGIDTQYF
.,TRBJ2-5,many,TRBV12-3/TRBV12-4,TGTGCCAGCAGTCCCGGGTCGGAGACCCAGTACTTC,CASSPGSETQYF
.,TRBJ2-7,few,TRBV28,TGTGCCAGCAGTTTAAAAGGGGCCAGCTACGAGCAGTACTTC,CASSLKGASYEQYF
TRBD1,TRBJ2-1,.,TRBV9,TGTGCCAGCAGCCACGCAGGACAGGGCAAGAGTTATGAGCAGTTCTTC,CASSHAGQGKSYEQFF
.,TRBJ1-1,few,TRBV10-3,TGTGCCATCAGTAAAGAACGGATGACTGAAGCTTTCTTT,CAISKERMTEAFF
TRBD2,TRBJ2-1,few,TRBV6-4,TGTGCCAGCAGTGACTTGGGCGGGGGGGCGAGGAATGAGCAGTTCTTC,CASSDLGGGARNEQFF
TRBD1,TRBJ1-2,.,TRBV6-2/TRBV6-3,TGTGCCAGCAGTTACACGGCGACAGGGGCGACCAACTATGGCTACACCTTC,CASSYTATGATNYGYTF
.,TRBJ2-2,.,TRBV29-1,TGCAGCGCGCAGGGAACTGGGGAGCTGTTTTTT,CSAQGTGELFF
TRBD2,TRBJ2-1,.,TRBV6-2/TRBV6-3,TGTGCCAGCAGTTACCTCTTACCGGGACTAGCGGGGGGTAGTGACTACAATGAGCAGTTCTTC,CASSYLLPGLAGGSDYNEQFF
TRBD1,TRBJ2-4,.,TRBV6-2/TRBV6-3,TGTGCCAGCTTGGGACAGCCCAAAAACATTCAGTACTTC,CASLGQPKNIQYF
TRBD2,TRBJ2-7,.,TRBV18,TGTGCCAGCTCACCGAAGCGGGGGAGCTTCTACGAGCAGTACTTC,CASSPKRGSFYEQYF
TRBD1,TRBJ2-3,.,TRBV6-6,TGTGCCAGCACCCTCCGGGACAGCGGCACAGATACGCAGTATTTT,CASTLRDSGTDTQYF
TRBD2,TRBJ2-1,.,TRBV5-6,TGTGCCAGCAGCTCGACCACTAGCGGGGGGGCCTTGACCGATGAGCAGTTCTTC,CASSSTTSGGALTDEQFF
.,TRBJ2-1,few,TRBV7-2,TGTGCCAGCAGCTTACGCCACCATACCTACAATGAGCAGTTCTTC,CASSLRHHTYNEQFF
.,TRBJ1-1,.,TRBV29-1,TGCAGCGTTGAAGACTACAGGGAGGGAACTTTCTTT,CSVEDYREGTFF
.,TRBJ2-1,.,TRBV5-4,TGTGCCAGCGGCTTGGACGCGGGCATAGGGGCCAATGAGCAGTTCTTC,CASGLDAGIGANEQFF